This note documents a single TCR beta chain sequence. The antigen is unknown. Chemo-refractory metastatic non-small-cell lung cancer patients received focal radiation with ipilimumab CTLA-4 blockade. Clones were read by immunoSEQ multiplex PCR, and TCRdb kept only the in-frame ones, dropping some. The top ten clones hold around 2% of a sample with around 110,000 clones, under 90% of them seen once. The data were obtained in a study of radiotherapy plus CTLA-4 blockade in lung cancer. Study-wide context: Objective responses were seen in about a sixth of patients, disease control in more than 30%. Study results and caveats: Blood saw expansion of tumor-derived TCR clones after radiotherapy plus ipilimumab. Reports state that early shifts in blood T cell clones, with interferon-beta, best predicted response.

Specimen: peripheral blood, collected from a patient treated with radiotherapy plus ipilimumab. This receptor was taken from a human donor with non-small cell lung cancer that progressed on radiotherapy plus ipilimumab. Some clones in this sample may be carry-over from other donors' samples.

In DNA form, the CDR3 reads TGTGCCAGCAGTTTAGGGCTGGTACTGTTTTTT. It translates to CASSLGLVLFF. The chain carries TRBV28 and TRBJ1-4; D ambiguous. The germline V gene encodes CDR1 MDHEN and CDR2 SYDVKM. CDR3 length: 11 residues. V dropped 2 bases and J dropped 13 bases, with 8 bases sitting between them.